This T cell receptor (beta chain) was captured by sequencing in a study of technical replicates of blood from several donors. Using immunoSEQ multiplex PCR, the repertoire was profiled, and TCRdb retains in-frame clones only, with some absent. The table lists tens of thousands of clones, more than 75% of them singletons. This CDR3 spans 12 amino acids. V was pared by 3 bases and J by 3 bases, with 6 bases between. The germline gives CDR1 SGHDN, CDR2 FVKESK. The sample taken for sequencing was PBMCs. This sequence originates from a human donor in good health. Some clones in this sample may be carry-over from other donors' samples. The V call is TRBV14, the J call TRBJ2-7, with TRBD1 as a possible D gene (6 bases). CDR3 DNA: TGTGCCAGCAGCCACAGGGGCTACGAGCAGTACTTC. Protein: CASSHRGYEQYF.